This T cell receptor beta chain stems from a study of read filtering for tumor transcriptome and immune sequencing. The CDR3 is made up of 14 amino acids. Trimming cost V 1 base and J 0 bases, with 9 bases left between them. Germline V gives CDR1 DFQATT, CDR2 SNEGSKA (reference sequence). From about 400 ng of RNA, a library with molecular barcoded alpha/delta and beta/gamma adaptors was made. TCRdb fed the reads into MiXCR, producing one record per CDR3 protein. The profile shows 55,000 to 60,000 distinct CDR3 sequences, approximately 13% of them singletons. The table lists this clonotype with many counts.

Material: a population of CD138-negative cells sorted from bone marrow. The sequence came from a donor at least 40 years old with multiple myeloma. The chain recombines TRBV20-1 with TRBJ1-2; D may be TRBD1 (5 bases). DNA for the CDR3: TGCAGTGCTAGAGGGGGGATCTCTAACTATGGCTACACCTTC. Protein: CSARGGISNYGYTF.